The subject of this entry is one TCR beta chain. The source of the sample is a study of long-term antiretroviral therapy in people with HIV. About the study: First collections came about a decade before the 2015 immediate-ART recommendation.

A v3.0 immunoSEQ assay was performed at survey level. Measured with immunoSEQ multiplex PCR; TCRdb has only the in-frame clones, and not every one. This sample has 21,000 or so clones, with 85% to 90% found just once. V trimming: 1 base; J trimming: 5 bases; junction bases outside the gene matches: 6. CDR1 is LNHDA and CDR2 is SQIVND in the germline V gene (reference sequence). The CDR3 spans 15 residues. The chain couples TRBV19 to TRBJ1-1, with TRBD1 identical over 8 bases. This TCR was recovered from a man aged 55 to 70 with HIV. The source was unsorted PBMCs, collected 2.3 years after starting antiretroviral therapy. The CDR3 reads CASSIVQGAGTEAFF. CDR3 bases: TGTGCCAGTAGTATAGTTCAGGGGGCTGGGACTGAAGCTTTCTTT.